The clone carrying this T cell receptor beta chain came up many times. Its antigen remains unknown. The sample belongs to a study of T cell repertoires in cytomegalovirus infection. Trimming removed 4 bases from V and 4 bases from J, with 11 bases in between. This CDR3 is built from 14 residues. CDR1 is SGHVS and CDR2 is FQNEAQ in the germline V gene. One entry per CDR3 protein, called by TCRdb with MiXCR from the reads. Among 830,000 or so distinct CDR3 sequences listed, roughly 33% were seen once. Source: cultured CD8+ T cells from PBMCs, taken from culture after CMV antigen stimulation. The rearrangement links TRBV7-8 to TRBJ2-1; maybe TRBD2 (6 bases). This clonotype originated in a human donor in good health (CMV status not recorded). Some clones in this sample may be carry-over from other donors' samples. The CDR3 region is CASSSGLDYNEQFF. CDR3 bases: TGTGCCAGCAGCTCGGGACTCGATTACAATGAGCAGTTCTTC.